Listed here is a single TCR beta chain. The target antigen is unknown. The V gene's germline CDR1 is LNHDA and CDR2 SQIVND (reference sequence). The CDR3 consists of 14 residues. V gave up 6 bases and J gave up 4 bases, with 15 bases separating them. The data belong to a study of T cell repertoires in cytomegalovirus infection. From the reads, TCRdb called clonotypes with MiXCR, one entry per CDR3 protein. The sample includes approximately 500,000 distinct CDR3 sequences, 33% of them seen just once. The V and J genes are TRBV19 and TRBJ1-2; D might be TRBD1 (5 bases). The TCR comes from a human donor in good health (CMV status not recorded). Some clones in this sample may be carry-over from other donors' samples. Here the sequenced sample was cultured PBMCs, taken from culture after CMV antigen stimulation. The CDR3 spells CASRTDRDFYGYTF. CDR3 in DNA: TGTGCCAGTAGAACCGACCGGGACTTCTATGGCTACACCTTC.